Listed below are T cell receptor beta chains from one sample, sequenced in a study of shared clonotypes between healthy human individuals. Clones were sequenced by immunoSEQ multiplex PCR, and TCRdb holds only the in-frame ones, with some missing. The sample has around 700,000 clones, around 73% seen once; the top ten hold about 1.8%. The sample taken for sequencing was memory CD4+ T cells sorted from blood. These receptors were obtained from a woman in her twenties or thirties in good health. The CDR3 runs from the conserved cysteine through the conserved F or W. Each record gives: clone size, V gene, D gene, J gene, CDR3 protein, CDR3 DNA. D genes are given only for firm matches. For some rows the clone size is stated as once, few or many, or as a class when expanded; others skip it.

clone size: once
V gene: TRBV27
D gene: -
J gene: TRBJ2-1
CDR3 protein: CASSLLVGENEQFF
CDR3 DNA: TGTGCCAGCAGCCTGTTAGTCGGCGAGAATGAGCAGTTCTTC

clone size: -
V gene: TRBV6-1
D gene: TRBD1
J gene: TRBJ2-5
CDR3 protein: CASSAWTGAQETQYF
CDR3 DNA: TGTGCCAGCAGTGCCTGGACAGGCGCTCAAGAGACCCAGTACTTC

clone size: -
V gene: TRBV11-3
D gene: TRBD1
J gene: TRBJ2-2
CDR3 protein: CASSSSGQSKSTGELFF
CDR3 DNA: TGTGCCAGCAGCTCCTCGGGACAGTCTAAATCAACCGGGGAGCTGTTTTTT

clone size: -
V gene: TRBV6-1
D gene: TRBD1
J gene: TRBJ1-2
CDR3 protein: CASSVIREGAAERGYTF
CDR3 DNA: TGTGCCAGCAGTGTTATTAGGGAGGGGGCGGCGGAACGTGGCTACACCTTC

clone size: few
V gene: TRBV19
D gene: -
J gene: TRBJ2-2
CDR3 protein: CASSITGFGGELFF
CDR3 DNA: TGTGCCAGTAGTATTACAGGGTTTGGCGGGGAGCTGTTTTTT

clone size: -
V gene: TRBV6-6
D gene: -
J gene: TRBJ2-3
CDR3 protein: CASIRGWADTQYF
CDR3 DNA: TGTGCCAGCATACGGGGTTGGGCAGATACGCAGTATTTT

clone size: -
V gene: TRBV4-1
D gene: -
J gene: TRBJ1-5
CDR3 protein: CASSHVEGNQPQHF
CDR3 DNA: TGCGCCAGCAGCCACGTAGAGGGCAATCAGCCCCAGCATTTT

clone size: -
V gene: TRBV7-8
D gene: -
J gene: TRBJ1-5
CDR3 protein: CASSPNEGQIHQPQHF
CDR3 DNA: TGTGCCAGCAGCCCCAATGAGGGACAAATACATCAGCCCCAGCATTTT

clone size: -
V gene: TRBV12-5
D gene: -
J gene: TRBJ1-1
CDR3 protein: CASGFGGNTEAFF
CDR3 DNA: TGTGCTAGTGGTTTCGGCGGGAACACTGAAGCTTTCTTT

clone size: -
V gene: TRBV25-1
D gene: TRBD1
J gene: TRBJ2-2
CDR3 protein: CASSDPRGTGRTGELFF
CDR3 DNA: TGTGCCAGCAGTGACCCCAGGGGGACAGGGAGGACCGGGGAGCTGTTTTTT

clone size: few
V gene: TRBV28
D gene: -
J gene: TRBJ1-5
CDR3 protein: CASSFVTRDQPQHF
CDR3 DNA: TGTGCCAGCAGTTTCGTGACTAGGGATCAGCCCCAGCATTTT

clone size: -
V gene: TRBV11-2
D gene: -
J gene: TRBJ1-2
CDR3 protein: CASSLAQAGSGYTF
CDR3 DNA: TGTGCCAGCAGCTTGGCGCAGGCGGGGAGCGGCTACACCTTC

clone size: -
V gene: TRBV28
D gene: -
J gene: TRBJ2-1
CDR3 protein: CATLPLWRPSYNEQFF
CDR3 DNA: TGTGCCACCCTTCCCCTTTGGCGGCCGTCCTACAATGAGCAGTTCTTC

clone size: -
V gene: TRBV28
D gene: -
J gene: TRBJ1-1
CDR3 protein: CASSLGGGGRTEAFF
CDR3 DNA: TGTGCCAGCAGTTTAGGCGGGGGAGGGAGGACTGAAGCTTTCTTT

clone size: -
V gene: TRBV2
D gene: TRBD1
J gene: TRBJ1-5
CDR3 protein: CASSVGQDSNQPQHF
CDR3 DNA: TGTGCCAGCAGCGTGGGACAGGACAGCAATCAGCCCCAGCATTTT

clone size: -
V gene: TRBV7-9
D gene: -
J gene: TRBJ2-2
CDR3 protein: CASSPSGSRGTGELFF
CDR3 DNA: TGTGCCAGCAGCCCATCGGGGAGCCGTGGCACCGGGGAGCTGTTTTTT